This paragraph reports one T cell receptor beta chain. In this sample, this clone turned up a few times. What this receptor recognizes is not known. No clone much larger than this one lies a single base away; base qualities are absent. Taken from the germline V gene (reference sequence), the CDR1 and CDR2 loops are MNHNY and SVGAGI. Including the terminal cysteine and phenylalanine, the CDR3 comprises 13 residues. The DNA shown is the 39-base CDR3, in frame from base 1. V is cut by 1 base and J by 3 bases, and the space between the germline ends is 7 bases. From each donor, a single peripheral blood sample of about 100 mL on average was drawn into heparinised tubes. A BD FACSAria II was used to sort naive, central memory, regulatory and stem cell-like memory CD4+ T cells with a panel that included CD45RO, CCR7, CD25, CD127, CD95 and CD27. A purity above 98% was achieved for all sorted populations. PBMCs were separated immediately by Lymphoprep density gradient centrifugation and were stained directly, without being cultured. So that batch effects would be minimized, each experiment stained and sorted samples in pairs, pairing one healthy donor with one patient.

The entire amount of isolated RNA was reverse transcribed using the High Capacity cDNA Reverse Transcription Kit, so the sequenced TCRB transcripts were expressed ones. Deep immunoSEQ sequencing was applied to naive, central memory and regulatory T cell samples, giving an average of about 3.57 million total reads per sample. After sorted cells were lysed in RLT buffer, RNA was extracted with DNase-treated RNeasy Micro or Mini kits, with the choice depending on cell number. To prevent cross-contamination, every cell subset was processed on its own, while patient and healthy donor samples were processed together. The immunoSEQ multiplex PCR was used to amplify TCRB sequences from cDNA, generating 87-bp fragments that spanned the CDR3 region. Amplicons were sequenced on the Illumina HiSeq platform. On the study's bioinformatics: Synthetic template baselines were used to correct PCR bias computationally, reads within Hamming distance 2 were collapsed, and singletons that could not be merged were discarded. Reads were aligned to IMGT to assign V, D and J genes, CDR3 length, and insertions or deletions at six rearrangement sites. Within each subset, clonotype counts were normalized to sorted cell number, and only after that were true diversity and Gini coefficients computed with the tcR R package. The overlap coefficient, calculated on TCRB nucleotide sequences, was used to quantify repertoire sharing. Out-of-frame TCRB sequences from naive cells were analyzed as a proxy for the pre-selection repertoire. The table was pulled from immuneACCESS by TCRdb, which kept in-frame rearrangements only. Such tables lose some clones; where checked, under half of the loss comes from unresolved V genes, and the rest has no known cause. The V and J calls and clone size are taken from that table; D and trimming were inferred from the DNA. Recorded for this sample are some 330,000 clones; approximately 11% of them occurred a single time. In total, the top ten clones hold 0.015% to 0.02% of the sample.

The data derive from a study of beta chain features in type 1 diabetes listed by TCRdb under 2018. Broadly, across the study: Mean age, gender distribution, total cell number and subset yield were not different between patients and healthy donors. A total of 100 million to 140 million sorted cells were examined across all samples, and the number of cells per subset was strongly correlated with RNA yield. In the study, TCRB repertoires of sorted circulating CD4+ T cell subsets from recently diagnosed type 1 diabetes patients were compared with those of matched healthy donors. Regulatory and stem cell-like memory subsets were isolated from only 8 patients and roughly 8 healthy donors, whereas naive and central memory subsets came from all 30 or so donors.

What the work shows at the level of the full study, not this receptor alone: In all four CD4+ subsets, TCRB CDR3 length was moderately but significantly shorter in type 1 diabetes patients. HLA sub-analyses involved small numbers of individuals, so any influence of HLA type on TCRB rearrangement remained unresolved. PCR might favor shorter templates, but patient and control samples were amplified and corrected together, so any skew would affect both groups equally. At VDJ recombination sites, type 1 diabetes patients had fewer insertions and more deleted nucleotides, which implies abnormalities in thymic rearrangement. Sequencing cDNA rather than genomic DNA could over-represent highly expressing activated cells, although activation and CD3 levels did not differ between groups. The naive, central memory and regulatory TCRB repertoires appeared to resemble one another more closely among patients than among healthy donors.

The receptor comes from a woman younger than 45 in good health. This chain is built from TRBV6-6 and TRBJ2-7; TRBD2 is a possible D gene, resting on 6 matching bases. Sequencing used naive CD4+ T cells from blood. Taken with the paper, the label for cell subset or site translates to: true naive CD4+ T cells. The CDR3 has the sequence CASSYLEGYEQYF. The nucleotides read TGTGCCAGCAGTTACTTGGAGGGCTACGAGCAGTACTTC.